Shown below are 10 T cell receptor beta chains from a single sample sequenced in a study of somatic mutations in cytotoxic T cells in rheumatoid arthritis (dated by TCRdb to between 2016 and 2019). Library preparation used the immunoSEQ multiplex PCR assay. TCRdb's version of the immuneACCESS table is confined to in-frame rearrangements and falls short of the full clone set. An unresolved V gene accounts for under half of the shortfall where checked; the remainder is of unknown origin. Across this sample there are 20,000 or so clones, with 80% to 90% seen only once. The ten largest make up about 14% of the sample. The specimen sequenced was CD8+ T cells sorted from blood. All receptors come from an adult with rheumatoid arthritis.

The gene calls are TRBV16 and TRBJ1-2; D remains unclear. Looked up from germline, CDR1 is KGHSY and CDR2 is FQNENV. Trimming removed 4 bases at V and 7 bases at J, with 16 bases between. The length of the CDR3 is 14 residues. The CDR3: CASSLQTAGGGYTF. As DNA, the CDR3 is TGTGCCAGCAGCCTCCAAACGGCCGGCGGTGGCTACACCTTC. Variable domain in full (rest from reference TRBV16 and TRBJ1-2): GEEVAQTPKHLVRGEGQKAKLYCAPIKGHSYVFWYQQVLKNEFKFLISFQNENVFDETGMPKERFSAKCLPNSPCSLEIQATKLEDSAVYFCASSLQTAGGGYTFGSGTRLTVV.

This rearrangement joins TRBV7-8 to TRBJ2-2; 14 positions agree with TRBD2. The CDR3 consists of 18 residues. CDR1 is SGHVS, CDR2 FQNEAQ, per germline. Trimming cost V 7 bases and J 5 bases; bases outside gene matches: 12. DNA of the CDR3: TGTGCCAGCACCAAAGGGGGGACTAGCGGGGGACTGACCGGGGAGCTGTTTTTT. This translates into CASTKGGTSGGLTGELFF.

The J gene is TRBJ2-1, the V gene TRBV30, with 11 positions matching TRBD2. CDR1 and CDR2 from the germline V gene are GTSNPN and SVGIG (reference sequence). J lost 8 bases, V lost 0 bases, and 6 bases had no gene match. This CDR3 has 15 amino acids. The CDR3 coding sequence is TGTGCCTGGAGTGTCCTAGCGGGAGGCTTCGATGAGCAGTTCTTC. Translating it yields CAWSVLAGGFDEQFF.

V usage is TRBV9 and J usage is TRBJ2-7, with TRBD2 identical over 10 bases. After removal of 3 bases from V and 1 base from J, the junction contained 10 bases not matched to a gene. Per the germline V gene, CDR1 is SGDLS and CDR2 is YYNGEE. The CDR3 is made up of 17 amino acids. For the CDR3, the DNA is TGTGCCAGCAGCGATATTAGCGGGAGGCCAACTTCCTACGAGCAGTACTTC. The encoded protein is CASSDISGRPTSYEQYF.

The genes are TRBV19 and TRBJ2-1; tentatively, D is TRBD2 (7 bases). V lost 6 bases to trimming and J lost 6 bases, with 12 bases between them. CDR1 and CDR2 from the germline V gene are LNHDA and SQIVND (reference sequence). The CDR3 is 13 residues long. CDR3 DNA sequence: TGTGCCAGTAGCCGGGGGGCCTCCAATGAGCAGTTCTTC. This codes for CASSRGASNEQFF.

The genes are TRBV7-2 and TRBJ2-3, with D hard to call. The V end was cut by 6 bases, the J end by 0 bases, with 10 bases between. The CDR3 extends over 14 amino acids. Germline-derived CDR1 and CDR2 are SGHTA and FQGNSA. Written as DNA, the CDR3 is TGTGCCAGCAGGGTCGGGCAAAGCACAGATACGCAGTATTTT. Amino acids: CASRVGQSTDTQYF.

The sample holds a few counts of this clone. V and J are TRBV5-1 and TRBJ1-1; D not certain. Trimming shortened V by 1 base and J by 2 bases, and 9 bases separated the two germline ends. The CDR3 has 14 residues. From germline, CDR1 is SGHRS and CDR2 YFSETQ. The DNA of the CDR3 is TGCGCCAGCAGCTTGTCTGGGCCTAACACTGAAGCTTTCTTT. Its protein is CASSLSGPNTEAFF.

This clone appeared once. The DNA of the CDR3 is TGTGCCAGCAGTTTGCCAGGAATCTACACAGATACGCAGTATTTT. Its translation: CASSLPGIYTDTQYF. This chain connects TRBV28 to TRBJ2-3; D call uncertain. The length of the CDR3 is 15 residues. Germline lookup yields CDR1 MDHEN and CDR2 SYDVKM. V was clipped by 3 bases and J by 2 bases, with 12 bases between them.

The chain uses TRBV5-1 and TRBJ2-7; weak D call: TRBD2 (5 bases). The CDR3 extends over 13 amino acids. Germline lookup yields CDR1 SGHRS and CDR2 YFSETQ. V lost 5 bases and J 3 bases, leaving 12 bases between the germline ends. The CDR3 here is CASSPADFYEQYF. DNA of the CDR3: TGCGCCAGCAGTCCAGCGGACTTCTACGAGCAGTACTTC.

This clone was counted only a few times. This chain connects TRBV15 to TRBJ2-3; 15 nucleotides agree with TRBD2. V dropped 1 base and J dropped 4; count of bases not matched to a gene: 0. The CDR3 has 16 residues. In germline, CDR1 is LNHNV, CDR2 YYDKDF (reference sequence). CDR3 amino acids: CATSRGTSGGADTQYF. The CDR3, as DNA: TGTGCCACCAGCAGAGGGACTAGCGGGGGGGCAGATACGCAGTATTTT.